The clone carrying this T cell receptor (beta chain) has just one count. The CDR3 has 15 residues. Germline CDR1 reads SGHNT; CDR2 reads YYREEE (reference sequence). Trimming left V 2 bases short and J 0 bases short, with 8 bases between. This entry is derived from a study of OX40 agonist ivuxolimab in advanced cancers. Repertoires were generated with immunoSEQ multiplex PCR, while TCRdb's copy carries only in-frame clones and drops some. The sample shows 79,000 or so clones, less than 95% of them seen only once. The V call is TRBV5-4, the J call TRBJ2-2; no reliable D call. The sequenced sample was CD4+ or CD8+ T cells sorted from blood, obtained in a trial of the OX40 agonist ivuxolimab. This clonotype was obtained from an adult with an advanced solid tumor such as melanoma, head and neck, liver or kidney cancer. The chain's CDR3 is CASSFTASNTGELFF. For the CDR3, the DNA is TGTGCCAGCAGCTTCACGGCCTCGAACACCGGGGAGCTGTTTTTT.